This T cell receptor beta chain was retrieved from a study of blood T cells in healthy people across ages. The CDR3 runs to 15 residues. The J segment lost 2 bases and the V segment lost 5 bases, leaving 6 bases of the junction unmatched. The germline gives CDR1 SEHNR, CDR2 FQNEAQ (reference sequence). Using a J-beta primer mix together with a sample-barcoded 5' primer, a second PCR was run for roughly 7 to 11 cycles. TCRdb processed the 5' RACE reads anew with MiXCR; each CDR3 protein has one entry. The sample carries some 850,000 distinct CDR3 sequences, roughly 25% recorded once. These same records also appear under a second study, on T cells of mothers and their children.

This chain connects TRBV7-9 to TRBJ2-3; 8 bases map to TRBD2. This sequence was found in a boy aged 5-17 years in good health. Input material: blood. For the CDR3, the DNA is TGTGCCAGCAGCCCCACTAGCGGAGCCACAGATACGCAGTATTTT. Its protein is CASSPTSGATDTQYF.